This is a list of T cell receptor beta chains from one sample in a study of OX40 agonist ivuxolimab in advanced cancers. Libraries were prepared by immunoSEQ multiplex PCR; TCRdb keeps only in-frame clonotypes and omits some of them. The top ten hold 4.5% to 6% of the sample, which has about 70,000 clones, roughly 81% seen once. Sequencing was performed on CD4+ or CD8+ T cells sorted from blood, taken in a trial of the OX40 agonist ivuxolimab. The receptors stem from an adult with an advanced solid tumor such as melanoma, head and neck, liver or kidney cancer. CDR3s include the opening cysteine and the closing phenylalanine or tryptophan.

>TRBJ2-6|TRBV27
CASSLRGRSSGANVLTF
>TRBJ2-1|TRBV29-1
CSVELGASGSFLTYNEQFF
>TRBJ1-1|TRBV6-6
CASGRGLNTEAFF
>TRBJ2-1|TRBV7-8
CASSPSGVGGSNEQFF
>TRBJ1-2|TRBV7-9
CASSLRGRPYGYTF
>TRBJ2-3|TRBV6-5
CASSYSGGADTQYF
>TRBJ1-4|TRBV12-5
CASGLGLGTNEKLFF
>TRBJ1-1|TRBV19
CASRRWGDTEAFF
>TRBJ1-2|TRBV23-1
CASSQSGQGPNYGYTF
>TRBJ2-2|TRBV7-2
CASSDRQGITGELFF
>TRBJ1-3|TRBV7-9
CASSLGSSGNTIYF
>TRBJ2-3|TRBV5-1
CASQAGESADTQYF
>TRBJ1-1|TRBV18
CASSPLNPNTEAFF
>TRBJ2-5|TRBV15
CATSPTGVARGETQYF
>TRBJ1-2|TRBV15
CATSRDKGMDYGYTF
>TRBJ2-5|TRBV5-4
CASSLGGTGARAAQYF
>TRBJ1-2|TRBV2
CAARPGQEYGYTF
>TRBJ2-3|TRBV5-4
CASSMGQGSDTQYF
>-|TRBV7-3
CASSLGDSSYEQYF